The rows below give T cell receptor beta chains drawn from one sample of a study of blood T cells in healthy people across ages. Each CDR3 protein is one row after TCRdb ran MiXCR on the 5' RACE reads. The table records 600,000 or so distinct CDR3 sequences, around 21% of them present only once. The source material was blood. The receptor set was obtained from a man aged 70-80 years in good health. The CDR3 runs from the conserved cysteine through the conserved F or W. A D gene is named only where the DNA matches it firmly. Clone size, where shown, is once, few, many, or a class for clones that have expanded.

few,TRBV6-1,TRBJ1-2,TRBD1,TGTGCCAGCAGGATTGGACAGGAGTATGGCTACACCTTC,CASRIGQEYGYTF
-,TRBV14,TRBJ2-1,-,TGTGCCAGCAGCTTACCCACTACCCCCAACAATGAGCAGTTCTTC,CASSLPTTPNNEQFF
few,TRBV6-6,TRBJ1-2,TRBD1,TGTGCCAGCAGTTACGTAGGGACAGGGGTTGGCTACACCTTC,CASSYVGTGVGYTF
-,TRBV28,TRBJ1-1,-,TGTGCCAGCAGTGCACCGGGACACAACACTGAAGCTTTCTTT,CASSAPGHNTEAFF
-,TRBV27,TRBJ2-7,-,TGTGCCAGCAGTCCAGACCCGCCTCCTACTTACGAGCAGTACTTC,CASSPDPPPTYEQYF
-,TRBV29-1,TRBJ2-7,-,TGCAGCGTTGATGTCGGACAGACCTACGAGCAGTACTTC,CSVDVGQTYEQYF
few,TRBV11-2,TRBJ2-7,-,TGTGCCAGCAGCTTAGAGGCTCTAGGTTCAGTCAAAGCCTACGAGCAGTACTTC,CASSLEALGSVKAYEQYF
-,TRBV5-1,TRBJ2-7,-,TGCGCCAGCAGCTTGGGGGGGGCTCGGAACGAGCAGTACTTC,CASSLGGARNEQYF
-,TRBV2,TRBJ2-4,TRBD2,TGTGCCAGCAGATCTACTCTAGCGGGGCTAGCCAAAAACATTCAGTACTTC,CASRSTLAGLAKNIQYF
few,TRBV4-3,TRBJ2-7,TRBD1,TGCGCCAGCAGCCAAGAGACAGGGGGCACCTACGAGCAGTACTTC,CASSQETGGTYEQYF
-,TRBV30,TRBJ2-5,-,TGTGCCTGGAATCGGGGAAATCTGAAAGAGACCCAGTACTTC,CAWNRGNLKETQYF